The 15 T cell receptor beta chains reported below all come from one sample, sequenced in a study of blood T cell repertoires in COVID-19. Libraries were prepared by immunoSEQ multiplex PCR; TCRdb keeps only in-frame clonotypes and omits some of them. The sample has over 450,000 clones, approximately 92% seen once; the top ten hold roughly 0.84%. Sequenced material: peripheral blood. The receptors stem from a man between 18 and 29 years old with COVID-19, enrolled during active disease.

The rearrangement joins TRBV2 to TRBJ2-1; D perhaps matches TRBD2 (6 bases). Germline CDR1 SNHLY, CDR2 FYNNEI. Trimming stripped 11 bases from V and 6 bases from J, with 17 bases between. The CDR3 is made up of 13 amino acids. CDR3: CALQAGEVNEQFF. In DNA form, the CDR3 reads TGTGCCTTACAAGCGGGCGAAGTCAATGAGCAGTTCTTC.

V gene TRBV11-3 combines with J gene TRBJ1-5, with 10 bases matching TRBD1. V trimming: 4 bases; J trimming: 0 bases; junction bases outside the gene matches: 6. Germline CDR1 and CDR2: SGHNT and YENEEA. The CDR3 has 17 residues. The CDR3 nucleotides are TGTGCCAGCAGCTCTGGACAGGGGGGGTATAGCAATCAGCCCCAGCATTTT. It codes for CASSSGQGGYSNQPQHF.

The chain carries TRBV5-1 and TRBJ2-1, with D unresolved. V gave up 4 bases and J gave up 7 bases, with 15 bases separating them. Germline V gene data show CDR1 as SGHRS and CDR2 as YFSETQ. This CDR3 region has 14 residues. CDR3 sequence: CASSLGFLLNEQFF. The DNA of the CDR3 is TGCGCCAGCAGCCTGGGTTTTCTCCTAAATGAGCAGTTCTTC.

The rearrangement joins TRBV5-1 to TRBJ2-7; the match to TRBD1 covers 9 bases. This CDR3 region has 16 residues. V dropped 0 bases and J dropped 5; count of bases not matched to a gene: 9. From germline, CDR1 is SGHRS and CDR2 YFSETQ. This chain's CDR3 is CASSLDVGTGWDEQYF. The CDR3 DNA is TGCGCCAGCAGCTTGGACGTTGGGACAGGGTGGGACGAGCAGTACTTC.

The table lists this clone with a count of one. The rearrangement uses TRBV7-8 and TRBJ1-2, with D perhaps matching TRBD1 (6 bases). V lost 2 bases, J lost 6 bases, and 10 bases lay in between. In germline, CDR1 is SGHVS, CDR2 FQNEAQ. The CDR3 contains 13 residues. As DNA, the CDR3 is TGTGCCAGCAGCTTAACAGGGTGGGATGGCTACACCTTC. Translated, it gives CASSLTGWDGYTF. Complete variable domain (other parts from reference TRBV7-8 and TRBJ1-2): GAGVSQSPRYKVAKRGQDVALRCDPISGHVSLFWYQQALGQGPEFLTYFQNEAQLDKSGLPSDRFFAERPEGSVSTLKIQRTQQEDSAVYLCASSLTGWDGYTFGSGTRLTVV.

The rearrangement uses TRBV21-1 and TRBJ2-5; the D call in the table, TRBD1, was not verified against the DNA. TRBV21-1 is a documented pseudogene. The CDR3 consists of 17 residues. The CDR3 DNA reads as TGTGCCAGCAGCATCCATAAGCAGGGGGGTCACCAAGAGACCCAGTACTTC. Its translation is CASSIHKQGGHQETQYF.

V and J are TRBV11-3 and TRBJ2-5; D is perhaps TRBD1 (8 bases). V lost 5 bases, J lost 5 bases, and 30 bases lay in between. Germline V gene data show CDR1 as SGHNT and CDR2 as YENEEA. The CDR3 is 19 residues long. The CDR3 nucleotides are TGTGCCAGCAGCCGGATACGACAGGGGAGGGCTATCCGTACGGAGACCCAGTACTTC. This codes for CASSRIRQGRAIRTETQYF.

The CDR3 protein is CASSKGRVKEQFF. CDR3 bases: TGTGCCAGCAGCAAAGGACGGGTCAAGGAGCAGTTCTTC. V gene TRBV21-1 combines with J gene TRBJ2-1; no DNA check was done on the table's D call, TRBD2. TRBV21-1 is designated a pseudogene. The length of the CDR3 is 13 residues.

The CDR3 nucleotides read TGTGCCAGCAGTCCCGATATCGGGGGATTAAAGAGGGGCTATGAGCAGTTCTTC. Translation: CASSPDIGGLKRGYEQFF. The chain combines TRBV27 with TRBJ2-1; D may be TRBD2 (6 bases). This CDR3 spans 18 amino acids. Trimming pared 5 bases from V and 8 bases from J, leaving 28 bases between. The germline gives CDR1 MNHEY, CDR2 SMNVEV (reference sequence).

The chain joins TRBV7-8 to TRBJ1-1; TRBD1 aligns across 7 bases. Germline V gene sequence: CDR1 SGHVS, CDR2 FQNEAQ. V trimming: 5 bases; J trimming: 5 bases; junction bases outside the gene matches: 5. The CDR3 runs to 13 residues. The CDR3 DNA sequence: TGTGCCAGCAGCCCAGGGGGTGTGACTGAAGCTTTCTTT. This encodes CASSPGGVTEAFF.

The chain has TRBV27 and TRBJ2-1; 7 bases line up with TRBD2. Germline V gene sequence: CDR1 MNHEY, CDR2 SMNVEV (reference sequence). V lost 4 bases, J lost 0 bases, and 6 bases stayed unmatched. The CDR3 consists of 16 residues. The CDR3 loop reads CASSSSGGSSYNEQFF. CDR3 sequence (DNA): TGTGCCAGCAGTTCCTCGGGGGGAAGCTCCTACAATGAGCAGTTCTTC.

The V gene is TRBV10-1, the J gene TRBJ2-1; 9 bases map to TRBD2. Looked up from germline, CDR1 is WNHNN and CDR2 is SYGVQD (reference sequence). The junction had 11 bases not matched to a gene; V was cut back by 6 bases and J by 2 bases. The CDR3 spans 17 residues. The CDR3, as DNA: TGCGCCAGCAGCCCCGGCGGTAGCGGGAGACCCTACAATGAGCAGTTCTTC. Protein: CASSPGGSGRPYNEQFF.

V gene TRBV7-8 combines with J gene TRBJ2-7; D gene unclear. The CDR3 length is 13 residues. CDR1 is SGHVS and CDR2 is FQNEAQ in the germline V gene. With 1 base removed from V and 2 bases from J, the gap between germline ends came to 6 bases. In DNA form, the CDR3 reads TGTGCCAGCAGCTTAGAGAACACCTACGAGCAGTACTTC. This gives the protein CASSLENTYEQYF. Based on the CDR3 plus reference TRBV7-8 and TRBJ2-7, the full variable domain is GAGVSQSPRYKVAKRGQDVALRCDPISGHVSLFWYQQALGQGPEFLTYFQNEAQLDKSGLPSDRFFAERPEGSVSTLKIQRTQQEDSAVYLCASSLENTYEQYFGPGTRLTVT.

This clone was picked up one time. V is TRBV18 and J is TRBJ2-1; 11 bases are shared with TRBD2. Trimming took 2 bases from V and 4 from J; bases not matched to a gene: 10. The CDR3 has 18 residues. In germline, CDR1 is KGHSH, CDR2 LQKENI. The CDR3 nucleotides are TGTGCCAGCTCACCAACGAGGACTAGCGGGTCAAATTACAATGAGCAGTTCTTC. The encoded protein is CASSPTRTSGSNYNEQFF. The variable domain in full, with the rest retrieved from reference TRBV18 and TRBJ2-1, is NAGVMQNPRHLVRRRGQEARLRCSPMKGHSHVYWYRQLPEEGLKFMVYLQKENIIDESGMPKERFSAEFPKEGPSILRIQQVVRGDSAAYFCASSPTRTSGSNYNEQFFGPGTRLTVL.

This chain uses TRBV7-9 with TRBJ1-2; 10 bases map to TRBD1. The junction had 10 bases not matched to a gene; V was cut back by 5 bases and J by 7 bases. This CDR3 contains 15 residues. Germline CDR1 is SEHNR and CDR2 is FQNEAQ (reference sequence). CDR3 coding DNA: TGTGCCAGCAGCCAATTTGACAGGGGGCGTCGTGGCTACACCTTC. It is translated as CASSQFDRGRRGYTF.